This TCR beta chain was captured by sequencing in a study of blood T cell repertoires in COVID-19. Study-level information: COVID-19 samples, acute and convalescent, were from the United States, Italy and Spain.

As originally analysed: Nucleated cell counts were estimated from reference gene primer amplification. The table came from immunoSEQ multiplex PCR; TCRdb's copy has only in-frame clones and leaves some out. That table furnishes V, J and clone size, whereas the DNA furnished D and trimming. The sample holds 60,000 to 75,000 clones, more than 75% seen once. Germline values: CDR1 WNHNN, CDR2 SYGVQD (reference sequence). V lost 8 bases and J lost 4; bases outside the gene matches: 12. The CDR3 sequence is 16 residues long. Sequencing input: peripheral blood. The chain links TRBV10-1 to TRBJ2-4; 9 nucleotides align to TRBD2. The sequence was collected from a human donor in a cohort sampled during active COVID-19. CDR3 sequence (DNA): TGCGCCAGCTTTATCATTTTGCGGGGGGGTAAAAACATTCAGTACTTC. Its translation: CASFIILRGGKNIQYF.